These 4 T cell receptor beta chains share one sample of origin, sequenced in a study of response to subunit inactivated influenza vaccine (dated by TCRdb to the late 2010s). The library was made by RT-PCR. Instrument on record: Illumina HiSeq 2500. TCRdb reran the public reads through fastp at Q25 and MiXCR, keeping productive beta chains. Each entry merges the rows of one CDR3 protein and shows their most common DNA and genes. Here the sample has about half a million distinct CDR3 sequences; about 7.6% occur a single time. The top ten clonotypes cover under 15% of the sample. The sequenced sample was PBMCs from blood, obtained less than 30 months after vaccination. These receptors originate from a man aged 50 to 69 who received an inactivated influenza vaccine. Donor details come from another sample of the same person, matched by shared clones.

This clonotype came up a few times. The chain carries TRBV4-2 and TRBJ1-6; TRBD1 agrees at 7 bases. The CDR3 runs 17 residues. V shed 5 bases, J shed 5 bases, and the junction held 12 bases outside the gene matches. From germline, CDR1 is LGHNA and CDR2 YNFKEQ. The CDR3 here is CASSRQLAGQDNSPLHF. In DNA form, the CDR3 reads TGTGCCAGCAGCAGGCAACTCGCTGGACAGGATAATTCACCCCTCCACTTT.

This clonotype occurred a few times. The chain links TRBV20-1 to TRBJ1-3; no clear D. V lost 5 bases and J lost 9, with 17 bases in between. The V gene's germline CDR1 is DFQATT and CDR2 SNEGSKA (reference sequence). The CDR3 contains 13 residues. CDR3 sequence reads: CSASRKGLGTIYF. CDR3 in DNA: TGCAGTGCTTCCCGAAAGGGTCTAGGCACCATATATTTT.

This clonotype appeared many times. The V call is TRBV6-5, the J call TRBJ2-1, with D uncertain. The CDR3 is 14 amino acids. Trimming removed 0 bases at V and 8 bases at J, with 11 bases between. Germline CDR1 and CDR2: MNHEY and SVGAGI. The CDR3 DNA follows: TGTGCCAGCAGTTACTCCCCCTTGTCCGATGAGCAGTTCTTC. The encoded protein is CASSYSPLSDEQFF.

This clonotype was observed a few times. This rearrangement joins TRBV20-1 to TRBJ2-5; 8 bases map to TRBD2. The CDR3 has 15 amino acids. Trimming cost V 3 bases and J 2 bases; bases outside gene matches: 8. Per germline, CDR1 DFQATT and CDR2 SNEGSKA (reference sequence). The CDR3 region has the DNA TGCAGTGCTAGGATTGCGGGAGGCCAGCAAGAGACCCAGTACTTC. The encoded protein is CSARIAGGQQETQYF.